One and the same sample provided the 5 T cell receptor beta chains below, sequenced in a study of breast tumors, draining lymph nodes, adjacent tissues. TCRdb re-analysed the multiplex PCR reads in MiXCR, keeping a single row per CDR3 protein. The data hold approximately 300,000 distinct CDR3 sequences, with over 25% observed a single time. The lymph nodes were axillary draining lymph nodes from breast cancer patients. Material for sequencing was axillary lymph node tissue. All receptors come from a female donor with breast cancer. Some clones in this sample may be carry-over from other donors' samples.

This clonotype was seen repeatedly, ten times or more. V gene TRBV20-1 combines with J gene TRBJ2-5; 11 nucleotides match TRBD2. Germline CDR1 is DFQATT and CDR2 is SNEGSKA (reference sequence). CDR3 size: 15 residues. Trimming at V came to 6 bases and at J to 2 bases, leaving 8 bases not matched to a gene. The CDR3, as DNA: TGCAGTGCAACGACTAGCGGGACGGGTCAAGAGACCCAGTACTTC. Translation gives CSATTSGTGQETQYF.

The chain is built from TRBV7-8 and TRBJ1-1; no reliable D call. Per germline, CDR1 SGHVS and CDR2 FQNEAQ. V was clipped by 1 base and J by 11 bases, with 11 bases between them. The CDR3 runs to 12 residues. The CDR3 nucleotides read TGTGCCAGCAGCTTAGAAGACAAACGCGCTTTCTTT. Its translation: CASSLEDKRAFF.

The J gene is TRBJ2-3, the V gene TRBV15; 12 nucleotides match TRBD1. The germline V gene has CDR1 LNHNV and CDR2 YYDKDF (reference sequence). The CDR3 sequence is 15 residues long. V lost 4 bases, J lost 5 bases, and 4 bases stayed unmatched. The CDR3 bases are TGTGCCACCAGCACCGGGACAGGGGGCAAAGATACGCAGTATTTT. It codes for CATSTGTGGKDTQYF.

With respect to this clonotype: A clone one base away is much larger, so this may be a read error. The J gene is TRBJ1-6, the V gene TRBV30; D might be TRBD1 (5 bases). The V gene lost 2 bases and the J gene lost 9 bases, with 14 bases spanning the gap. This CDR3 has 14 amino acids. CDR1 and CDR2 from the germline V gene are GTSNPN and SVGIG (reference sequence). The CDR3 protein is CAWSLGAEGSPLHF. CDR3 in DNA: TGTGCCTGGAGTCTAGGGGCGGAGGGTTCACCCCTCCACTTT.

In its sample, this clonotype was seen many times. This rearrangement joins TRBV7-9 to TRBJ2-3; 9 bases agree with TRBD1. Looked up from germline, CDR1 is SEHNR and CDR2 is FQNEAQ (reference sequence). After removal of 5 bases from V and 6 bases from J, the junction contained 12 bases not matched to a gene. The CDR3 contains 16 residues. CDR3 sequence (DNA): TGTGCCAGCAGCCCCGTGTGGGACAGGGATTCGGATACGCAGTATTTT. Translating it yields CASSPVWDRDSDTQYF. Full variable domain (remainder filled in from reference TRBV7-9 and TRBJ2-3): DTGVSQNPRHKITKRGQNVTFRCDPISEHNRLYWYRQTLGQGPEFLTYFQNEAQLEKSRLLSDRFSAERPKGSFSTLEIQRTEQGDSAMYLCASSPVWDRDSDTQYFGPGTRLTVL.